Shown below are 27 T cell receptor beta chains from a single sample sequenced in a study of cytomegalovirus exposure and HLA in healthy donors. TCRdb keeps only in-frame clones here, not all; method: immunoSEQ multiplex PCR. The sample records more than 90,000 clones, 80% to 90% being singletons. Sequenced: PBMCs. The source of these receptors is a man younger than 35 in good health and CMV-seropositive.

This CDR3 reads CASSVGHFNQPQHF. The CDR3 DNA reads TGTGCCAGCAGCGTTGGACATTTCAATCAGCCCCAGCATTTT. V and J are TRBV7-2 and TRBJ1-5, with D maybe TRBD1 (5 bases). V shed 5 bases and J shed 3 bases, with 11 bases lying between them. Germline V lookup: CDR1 SGHTA, CDR2 FQGNSA. The CDR3 runs 14 residues.

This clone was detected only once. The V call is TRBV2, the J call TRBJ1-1; no reliable D call. The CDR3 has 12 amino acids. Germline V gene data show CDR1 as SNHLY and CDR2 as FYNNEI. The V and J ends lost 5 bases and 9 bases respectively, with 13 bases between them. The CDR3 DNA sequence: TGTGCCAGCAGTAGGGAGTCCATGAAAGCTTTCTTT. The encoded protein is CASSRESMKAFF.

The V call is TRBV2, the J call TRBJ1-3; 9 nucleotides align to TRBD1. This CDR3 region has 15 residues. The V gene's germline CDR1 is SNHLY and CDR2 FYNNEI. Trimming cost V 1 base and J 2 bases; bases outside gene matches: 0. The CDR3 sequence: CASSEGDRAGNTIYF. The DNA for the CDR3 is TGTGCCAGCAGTGAAGGGGACAGGGCTGGAAACACCATATATTTT.

The count of this clone is one. The CDR3 spells CATRGARPNTGELFF. DNA of the CDR3: TGTGCCACCAGGGGGGCCAGACCGAACACCGGGGAGCTGTTTTTT. The genes are TRBV6-5 and TRBJ2-2; possibly TRBD1 for D (7 bases). The germline CDR1 and CDR2 sequences are MNHEY and SVGAGI. Trimming removed 10 bases from V and 0 bases from J, with 15 bases in between. This CDR3 has 15 residues.

With respect to this clone: The junction does not match germline at one end; this may be a read error. The J gene is TRBJ2-5, the V gene TRBV7-7, with 9 bases fitting TRBD2. The CDR3 contains 14 residues. Germline CDR1 is SSHAT and CDR2 is FNYEAQ (reference sequence). Here the CDR3 reads CASSQRGVGETQYF. As DNA, the CDR3 is TGTGCTAGCAGCCAGCGGGGGGTGGGAGAGACCCAGTACTTC.

The chain links TRBV7-8 to TRBJ2-3; 7 positions agree with TRBD2. Germline V gives CDR1 SGHVS, CDR2 FQNEAQ. With V trimmed by 5 bases and J by 0 bases, 8 bases remained unmatched. CDR3 length equals 16 residues. CDR3 in amino acids: CASSVRLAKSTDTQYF. The CDR3 DNA follows: TGTGCCAGCAGCGTCCGACTAGCTAAAAGCACAGATACGCAGTATTTT.

The chain combines TRBV9 with TRBJ1-5; D is perhaps TRBD1 (6 bases). V gave up 5 bases and J gave up 3 bases, with 12 bases separating them. The CDR3 contains 14 residues. CDR1 is SGDLS and CDR2 is YYNGEE in the germline V gene. As DNA, the CDR3 is TGTGCCAGCAGTGGGCAGGGGATCAATCAGCCCCAGCATTTT. It specifies CASSGQGINQPQHF.

This chain uses TRBV5-1 with TRBJ1-2; no definite D call. Germline CDR1 SGHRS, CDR2 YFSETQ. The V end was cut by 0 bases, the J end by 0 bases, with 9 bases between. CDR3 length: 15 residues. The CDR3 region is CASSLGTPANYGYTF. The CDR3 DNA sequence: TGCGCCAGCAGCTTGGGTACCCCAGCTAACTATGGCTACACCTTC.

J is TRBJ1-1 and V is TRBV7-8, with 10 bases fitting TRBD1. V shed 0 bases and J 0 bases; nucleotides not matched to a gene: 1. The CDR3 totals 16 residues. Germline CDR1 reads SGHVS; CDR2 reads FQNEAQ. CDR3 bases: TGTGCCAGCAGCTTAGCGGGGACAGGGGTGAACACTGAAGCTTTCTTT. Encoded protein: CASSLAGTGVNTEAFF.

This chain joins TRBV5-6 and TRBJ2-7; 7 bases fit TRBD2. Losses at the gene ends were 4 bases for V and 1 base for J; bases not matched to a gene: 11. The CDR3 is made up of 16 amino acids. Germline assignment: CDR1 SGHDT and CDR2 YYEEEE. The CDR3: CASSGGGISGSYEQYF. CDR3 coding DNA: TGTGCCAGCAGCGGGGGTGGGATTAGCGGGTCCTACGAGCAGTACTTC.

The chain is built from TRBV7-9 and TRBJ1-6; 7 nucleotides align to TRBD1. The V segment lost 5 bases and the J segment 11 bases; nucleotides outside the gene matches: 9. Germline V gene sequence: CDR1 SEHNR, CDR2 FQNEAQ (reference sequence). CDR3 length: 14 residues. Written as DNA, the CDR3 is TGTGCCAGCAGCCGCCGGGACAGCCTAACACCCCTCCACTTT. Protein sequence: CASSRRDSLTPLHF.

J is TRBJ1-2 and V is TRBV15; no definite D call. Trimming shortened V by 2 bases and J by 2 bases, and 6 bases separated the two germline ends. The CDR3 extends over 13 amino acids. CDR1 and CDR2 from the germline V gene are LNHNV and YYDKDF (reference sequence). The CDR3 is CATSRTGNYGYTF. CDR3 bases: TGTGCCACCAGCAGAACCGGGAACTATGGCTACACCTTC. The variable domain in full, completed from reference TRBV15 and TRBJ1-2, reads DAMVIQNPRYQVTQFGKPVTLSCSQTLNHNVMYWYQQKSSQAPKLLFHYYDKDFNNEADTPDNFQSRRPNTSFCFLDIRSPGLGDTAMYLCATSRTGNYGYTFGSGTRLTVV.

The chain uses TRBV2 and TRBJ2-3, with 9 bases fitting TRBD1. J lost 2 bases, V lost 4 bases, and 4 bases had no gene match. CDR3 size: 15 residues. The germline V gene encodes CDR1 SNHLY and CDR2 FYNNEI. The CDR3 loop is CASSVGQGYTDTQYF. The CDR3 nucleotides read TGTGCCAGCAGTGTAGGACAGGGGTACACAGATACGCAGTATTTT.

This clone has more than one count but fewer than ten. This chain connects TRBV4-2 to TRBJ1-4; D remains ambiguous. Germline-derived CDR1 and CDR2 are LGHNA and YNFKEQ. The CDR3 loop spans 15 amino acids. V was shortened by 3 bases and J by 8 bases, with 16 bases between the two germline ends. The chain's CDR3 is CASSQGAGSLEKLFF. DNA of the CDR3: TGTGCCAGCAGCCAGGGAGCCGGGAGTCTGGAAAAACTGTTTTTT.

The table lists this clone with a count of one. The chain employs TRBV2 and TRBJ2-1, with D possibly being TRBD1 (7 bases). Germline assignment: CDR1 SNHLY and CDR2 FYNNEI. The CDR3 spans 15 residues. The V end lost 7 bases, the J end lost 2 bases, and 15 bases lay between the germline ends. CDR3 DNA sequence: TGTGCCAGCAACCCAGGGGGAGGCGCCTACAATGAGCAGTTCTTC. Translating gives CASNPGGGAYNEQFF.

V gene TRBV19 combines with J gene TRBJ2-7, with 10 bases aligning to TRBD1. Trimming removed 4 bases from V and 7 bases from J; junction bases left unmatched: 10. Germline V gene sequence: CDR1 LNHDA, CDR2 SQIVND (reference sequence). The CDR3 covers 15 residues. CDR3 region: CASSTLGTGVKEQYF. For the CDR3, the DNA is TGTGCCAGTAGTACTCTGGGGACAGGGGTTAAAGAGCAGTACTTC. The complete variable domain, with remaining parts taken from reference TRBV19 and TRBJ2-7, reads DGGITQSPKYLFRKEGQNVTLSCEQNLNHDAMYWYRQDPGQGLRLIYYSQIVNDFQKGDIAEGYSVSREKKESFPLTVTSAQKNPTAFYLCASSTLGTGVKEQYFGPGTRLTVT.

The rearrangement joins TRBV20-1 to TRBJ2-3; D gene uncertain. Trimming left V 7 bases short and J 2 bases short, with 4 bases between. CDR1 and CDR2 (germline): DFQATT, SNEGSKA (reference sequence). This CDR3 contains 10 residues. The CDR3: CSDNTDTQYF. The CDR3 region has the DNA TGCAGTGATAACACAGATACGCAGTATTTT.

The V and J genes are TRBV2 and TRBJ2-6, with D maybe TRBD1 (5 bases). The CDR3 totals 16 residues. Germline V gives CDR1 SNHLY, CDR2 FYNNEI. Deletions cut 6 bases from V and 0 bases from J, with 12 bases between. CDR3 bases: TGTGCCAGCAGGGACACAATCACCTCTGGGGCCAACGTCCTGACTTTC. Translating it yields CASRDTITSGANVLTF.

This sequence joins TRBV27 and TRBJ2-6, with TRBD1 as a possible D gene (6 bases). This CDR3 has 14 residues. V was shortened by 6 bases and J by 8 bases, with 14 bases between the two germline ends. Germline V gene lookup returns CDR1 MNHEY and CDR2 SMNVEV (reference sequence). Here the CDR3 DNA reads TGTGCCAGCAGCCCACAGGGAAGGTCCAACGTCCTGACTTTC. It is translated as CASSPQGRSNVLTF.

As DNA, the CDR3 is TGTGCCTGGAGTGTACATGCCGAGAGGGTACCCCAGCATTTT. Amino acids: CAWSVHAERVPQHF. The J gene is TRBJ1-5, the V gene TRBV30; no clear D. Germline CDR1 is GTSNPN and CDR2 is SVGIG (reference sequence). CDR3 length: 14 residues. V lost 0 bases to trimming and J lost 10 bases, with 16 bases between them.

This clone has a handful of counts. In DNA form, the CDR3 reads TGTGCCAGCAGTACCGAGGCCATATACGAGCAGTACTTC. Translated, it gives CASSTEAIYEQYF. The chain uses TRBV27 and TRBJ2-7; D gene unclear. This CDR3 region has 13 residues. Germline CDR1 MNHEY, CDR2 SMNVEV (reference sequence). V lost 5 bases and J 4 bases, leaving 12 bases between the germline ends.

This sequence joins TRBV2 and TRBJ2-3, with 8 positions matching TRBD1. Germline V lookup: CDR1 SNHLY, CDR2 FYNNEI. The CDR3 sequence is 12 residues long. Here the CDR3 reads CASAGGSDTQYF. CDR3 sequence (DNA): TGTGCTTCGGCAGGGGGCTCAGATACGCAGTATTTT. The variable domain in full, completed from reference TRBV2 and TRBJ2-3, reads EPEVTQTPSHQVTQMGQEVILRCVPISNHLYFYWYRQILGQKVEFLVSFYNNEISEKSEIFDDQFSVERPDGSNFTLKIRSTKLEDSAMYFCASAGGSDTQYFGPGTRLTVL.

This clone has just one count. The chain couples TRBV19 to TRBJ1-5; no definite D call. CDR1 is LNHDA, CDR2 SQIVND, per germline (reference sequence). The CDR3 contains 10 residues. The V gene lost 7 bases and the J gene lost 10 bases, with 8 bases spanning the gap. The CDR3 DNA follows: TGTGCCAGTACCCTGAGCCCCCAGCATTTT. Its translation is CASTLSPQHF.

This clone occurred once. This chain joins TRBV4-1 and TRBJ2-7; a possible D gene is TRBD2 (7 bases). Looked up from germline, CDR1 is MGHRA and CDR2 is YSYEKL. V was trimmed by 1 base and J by 2 bases, leaving 12 bases between them. CDR3 length: 15 amino acids. This CDR3 is CASSQGGGRAYEQYF. As DNA, the CDR3 is TGCGCCAGCAGCCAAGGGGGGGGCAGGGCCTACGAGCAGTACTTC.

The chain joins TRBV30 to TRBJ2-5; TRBD2 is a possible D gene (6 bases). Germline V gives CDR1 GTSNPN, CDR2 SVGIG (reference sequence). V lost 5 bases, J lost 2 bases, and 15 bases lay in between. The CDR3 runs 14 residues. CDR3 coding DNA: TGTGCCTGGGACCCCGCCGGGGGTCAAGAGACCCAGTACTTC. This encodes CAWDPAGGQETQYF. Supplemented by reference TRBV30 and TRBJ2-5, the full variable domain reads SQTIHQWPATLVQPVGSPLSLECTVEGTSNPNLYWYRQAAGRGLQLLFYSVGIGQISSEVPQNLSASRPQDRQFILSSKKLLLSDSGFYLCAWDPAGGQETQYFGPGTRLLVL.

The chain employs TRBV5-6 and TRBJ2-7, with TRBD2 as a possible D gene (6 bases). The CDR3 length is 15 residues. V was shortened by 2 bases and J by 4 bases, with 16 bases between the two germline ends. CDR1 is SGHDT and CDR2 is YYEEEE in the germline V gene. CDR3 in amino acids: CASSFFGTLKYEQYF. CDR3 in DNA: TGTGCCAGCAGCTTCTTCGGGACTTTGAAATACGAGCAGTACTTC.

As to this clone: The identical CDR3 is also encoded by other nucleotide sequences in the sample. The chain recombines TRBV7-2 with TRBJ2-7; D not resolved. The V gene lost 4 bases and the J gene lost 3 bases, with 4 bases spanning the gap. Germline V gives CDR1 SGHTA, CDR2 FQGNSA. This CDR3 spans 11 amino acids. CDR3 sequence: CASSSFYEQYF. The CDR3, as DNA: TGTGCCAGCAGCTCTTTCTACGAGCAGTACTTC.